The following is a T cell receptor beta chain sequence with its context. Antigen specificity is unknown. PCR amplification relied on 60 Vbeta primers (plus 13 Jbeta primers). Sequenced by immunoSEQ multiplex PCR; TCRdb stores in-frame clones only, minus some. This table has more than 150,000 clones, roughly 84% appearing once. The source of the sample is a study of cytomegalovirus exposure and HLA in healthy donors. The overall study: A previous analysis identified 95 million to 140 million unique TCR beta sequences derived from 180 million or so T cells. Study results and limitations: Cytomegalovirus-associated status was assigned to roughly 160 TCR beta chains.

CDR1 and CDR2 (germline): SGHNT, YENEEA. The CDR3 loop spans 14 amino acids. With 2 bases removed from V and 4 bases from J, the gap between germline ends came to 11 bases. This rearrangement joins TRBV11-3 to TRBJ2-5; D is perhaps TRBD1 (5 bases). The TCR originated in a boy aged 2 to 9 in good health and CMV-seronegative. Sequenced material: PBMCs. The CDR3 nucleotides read TGTGCCAGCAGCTTAACAGGAATGCCAGAGACCCAGTACTTC. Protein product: CASSLTGMPETQYF.